This entry lists 10 T cell receptor beta chains sequenced from one sample in a study of blood T cell repertoires in COVID-19. The repertoire was sequenced with immunoSEQ multiplex PCR; TCRdb's copy has only in-frame clones and lacks some. In the table there are 300,000 to 400,000 clones, more than 75% of which are singletons. The sequenced material came from peripheral blood. These receptors were collected from a woman aged 50 to 60 with active or convalescent COVID-19.

This clone was recorded once. The chain employs TRBV18 and TRBJ2-3; 10 bases agree with TRBD2. The germline CDR1 and CDR2 sequences are KGHSH and LQKENI. CDR3 size: 16 residues. With 6 bases clipped from V and 4 bases from J, the junction kept 10 bases outside the gene matches. The CDR3 coding sequence is TGTGCCAGCTCCTACTCTAGCGGGGGCGCGGCAGATACGCAGTATTTT. Translated, it gives CASSYSSGGAADTQYF.

V gene TRBV7-2 combines with J gene TRBJ1-1, with a weak D call TRBD1 (6 bases). This CDR3 has 15 amino acids. V lost 3 bases and J 4 bases, leaving 15 bases between the germline ends. The germline CDR1 and CDR2 sequences are SGHTA and FQGNSA. The CDR3 protein is CASSFFNRAPTEAFF. CDR3 bases: TGTGCCAGCAGCTTTTTCAACAGGGCCCCCACTGAAGCTTTCTTT.

V and J are TRBV9 and TRBJ2-3; D gene ambiguous. The V and J ends lost 0 bases and 2 bases respectively, with 10 bases between them. This CDR3 region has 15 residues. Looked up from germline, CDR1 is SGDLS and CDR2 is YYNGEE. The CDR3 region is CASSVGQSDTDTQYF. The CDR3 DNA follows: TGTGCCAGCAGCGTAGGGCAGAGCGACACAGATACGCAGTATTTT. The whole variable domain, remainder taken from reference TRBV9 and TRBJ2-3, is DSGVTQTPKHLITATGQRVTLRCSPRSGDLSVYWYQQSLDQGLQFLIQYYNGEERAKGNILERFSAQQFPDLHSELNLSSLELGDSALYFCASSVGQSDTDTQYFGPGTRLTVL.

The rearrangement links TRBV27 to TRBJ1-6; 7 nucleotides align to TRBD1. The ends lost 6 bases at V and 6 bases at J; junction bases unmatched: 11. The CDR3 spans 16 residues. The germline V gene has CDR1 MNHEY and CDR2 SMNVEV (reference sequence). CDR3 region: CASSIRQGEGNSPLHF. The DNA of the CDR3 is TGTGCCAGCAGCATTAGACAGGGTGAAGGTAATTCACCCCTCCACTTT.

The chain has TRBV28 and TRBJ2-7, with 7 positions matching TRBD1. Trimming removed 5 bases from V and 3 bases from J; junction bases left unmatched: 10. CDR3 length: 15 residues. Per the germline V gene, CDR1 is MDHEN and CDR2 is SYDVKM. The CDR3 sequence is CASSLAGQADYEQYF. CDR3 DNA sequence: TGTGCCAGCAGTCTAGCAGGACAGGCAGACTACGAGCAGTACTTC.

This sequence joins TRBV7-9 and TRBJ2-4; a weak D match, TRBD1 (6 bases). Trimming left V 4 bases short and J 2 bases short, with 15 bases between. Germline CDR1 and CDR2: SEHNR and FQNEAQ (reference sequence). The CDR3 consists of 16 residues. CDR3 nucleotide sequence: TGTGCCAGCAGCTCCGGACAGACGCTGACCAAAAACATTCAGTACTTC. Encoded protein: CASSSGQTLTKNIQYF.

The chain uses TRBV14 and TRBJ2-5; 8 nucleotides line up with TRBD1. This CDR3 spans 16 amino acids. CDR1 and CDR2 from the germline V gene are SGHDN and FVKESK. J lost 5 bases, V lost 1 base, and 9 bases had no gene match. The CDR3 coding sequence is TGTGCCAGCAGCCAAGCTGGGCCAGGGGGCTGGGAGACCCAGTACTTC. The encoded protein is CASSQAGPGGWETQYF.

The chain joins TRBV19 to TRBJ1-3; 7 nucleotides match TRBD1. The CDR3 loop spans 15 amino acids. Losses at the gene ends were 5 bases for V and 0 bases for J; bases not matched to a gene: 4. Germline V gene sequence: CDR1 LNHDA, CDR2 SQIVND (reference sequence). DNA of the CDR3: TGTGCCAGTAGTTCAGACAGGGCCTCTGGAAACACCATATATTTT. It specifies CASSSDRASGNTIYF.

The chain has TRBV28 and TRBJ1-1, with a weak D call TRBD1 (5 bases). Trimming shortened V by 3 bases and J by 3 bases, and 8 bases separated the two germline ends. The CDR3 is made up of 13 amino acids. Germline lookup yields CDR1 MDHEN and CDR2 SYDVKM. The CDR3 DNA is TGTGCCAGCAGTTTCCGCAGGGACACTGAAGCTTTCTTT. Translation gives CASSFRRDTEAFF.

The chain employs TRBV15 and TRBJ2-1; D may be TRBD2 (5 bases). Trimming pared 3 bases from V and 7 bases from J, leaving 10 bases between. The CDR3 is 13 residues long. Germline V gene data show CDR1 as LNHNV and CDR2 as YYDKDF (reference sequence). Here the CDR3 reads CATSSGLSNEQFF. The CDR3 DNA is TGTGCCACCAGCAGCGGACTGTCTAATGAGCAGTTCTTC.